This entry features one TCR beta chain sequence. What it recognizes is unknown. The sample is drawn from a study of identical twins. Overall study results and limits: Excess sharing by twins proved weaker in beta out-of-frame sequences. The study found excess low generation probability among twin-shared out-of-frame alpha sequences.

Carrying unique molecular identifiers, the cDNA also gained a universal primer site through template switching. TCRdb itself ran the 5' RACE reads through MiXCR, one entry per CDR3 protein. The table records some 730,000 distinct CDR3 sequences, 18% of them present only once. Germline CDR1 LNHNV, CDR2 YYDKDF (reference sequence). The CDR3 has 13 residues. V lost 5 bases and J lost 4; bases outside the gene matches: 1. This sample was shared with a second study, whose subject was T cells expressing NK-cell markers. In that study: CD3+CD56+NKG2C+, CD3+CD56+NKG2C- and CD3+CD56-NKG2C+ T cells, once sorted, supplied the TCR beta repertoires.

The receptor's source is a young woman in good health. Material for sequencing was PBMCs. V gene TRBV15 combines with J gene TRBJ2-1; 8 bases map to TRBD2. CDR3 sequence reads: CATSRGGYNEQFF. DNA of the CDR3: TGTGCCACCAGCCGCGGGGGGTACAATGAGCAGTTCTTC.